This T cell receptor beta chain was identified in a study of T-cell reconstitution after alpha-beta-depleted transplantation in children. This clonotype came up a few times. V was clipped by 3 bases and J by 2 bases, with 12 bases between them. The CDR3 totals 14 residues. Germline lookup yields CDR1 DFQATT and CDR2 SNEGSKA (reference sequence). This sample's TCRbeta library carried unique molecular identifier barcodes. TCRdb called the PCR reads again in MiXCR, with one record for every CDR3 protein. The sample has hundreds of thousands of distinct CDR3 sequences, 13% seen once. This TCR was recovered from a girl between 2 and 10 years old with congenital amegakaryocytic thrombocytopenia, due to receive a stem cell transplant. The sequencing here drew on PBMCs, taken before TCRalphabeta/CD19-depleted stem cell transplant. V is TRBV20-1 and J is TRBJ2-3; no clear D. CDR3 region: CSARELSITDTQYF. The CDR3 DNA is TGCAGTGCTAGGGAACTATCCATCACAGATACGCAGTATTTT.